A selection of T cell receptor beta chains follows, all from one sample in a study of OX40 agonist ivuxolimab in advanced cancers. Sequencing was performed with immunoSEQ multiplex PCR; in TCRdb, only in-frame clones are kept and a portion is missing. This table holds 25,000 to 35,000 clones, more than 75% found once. Sequencing used CD4+ or CD8+ T cells sorted from blood, obtained in a trial of the OX40 agonist ivuxolimab. Receptor source: an adult with an advanced solid tumor such as melanoma, head and neck, liver or kidney cancer. The CDR3 runs from the conserved cysteine through the conserved F or W. D genes are given only for firm matches. Only some rows state a clone size, as once, few, many or a class for expanded clones.

J,length,D,V,size,CDR3,DNA
TRBJ1-5,14,NA,TRBV6-1,few,CASRGGTLNQPQHF,TGTGCCAGCAGAGGCGGGACACTCAATCAGCCCCAGCATTTT
TRBJ2-7,15,NA,TRBV19,NA,CASSPEPVAAYEQYF,TGTGCCAGTAGTCCCGAGCCAGTAGCGGCATACGAGCAGTACTTC
TRBJ2-3,14,NA,TRBV11-2,NA,CASSSLLRADTQYF,TGTGCCAGCAGCTCTCTTTTGAGGGCAGATACGCAGTATTTT
TRBJ2-1,14,NA,TRBV6-6,once,CASSFHGQYNEQFF,TGTGCCAGCAGTTTTCATGGACAGTACAATGAGCAGTTCTTC
TRBJ1-2,12,NA,TRBV2,NA,CASSEEGGGYTF,TGTGCCAGCAGTGAAGAGGGAGGTGGCTACACCTTC
TRBJ2-3,11,NA,TRBV14,NA,CASSHTDTQYF,TGTGCCAGCAGCCACACAGATACGCAGTATTTT
TRBJ2-3,15,NA,TRBV19,few,CASSISGQNTDTQYF,TGTGCCAGTAGTATAAGCGGGCAGAACACAGATACGCAGTATTTT
TRBJ2-6,18,TRBD1,TRBV2,NA,CASSGGQGAISGANVLTF,TGTGCCAGCAGTGGGGGTCAGGGGGCGATTTCTGGGGCCAACGTCCTGACTTTC
TRBJ2-7,14,TRBD2,TRBV6-1,NA,CASSEPSGTYEQYF,TGTGCCAGCAGTGAGCCTAGCGGAACCTACGAGCAGTACTTC
TRBJ2-7,18,TRBD2,TRBV14,NA,CASSQDVLSGRPCYEQYF,TGTGCCAGCAGCCAAGATGTTCTTAGCGGGAGACCATGCTACGAGCAGTACTTC
TRBJ2-3,16,TRBD1,TRBV6-9,few,CASSYHKDRGTDTQYF,TGTGCCAGCAGTTATCACAAGGACAGGGGGACAGATACGCAGTATTTT
TRBJ1-2,12,NA,TRBV10-3,NA,CAIRTFTDGYTF,TGTGCCATCAGAACCTTCACAGATGGCTACACCTTC
TRBJ2-7,17,NA,TRBV21-1,NA,CASSIPSGLIWHYEQYF,TGTGCCAGCAGCATCCCATCAGGCCTTATCTGGCACTACGAGCAGTACTTC
TRBJ2-5,12,NA,TRBV29-1,NA,CSVAGPGETQYF,TGCAGCGTTGCCGGGCCGGGGGAGACCCAGTACTTC
TRBJ2-3,16,TRBD2,TRBV27,NA,CASSPQRGPSTDTQYF,TGTGCCAGCAGTCCACAGCGGGGGCCCAGCACAGATACGCAGTATTTT
TRBJ2-5,16,NA,TRBV15,once,CATSRERRDNKETQYF,TGTGCCACCAGCAGAGAGCGCCGGGATAACAAAGAGACCCAGTACTTC
TRBJ1-2,12,NA,TRBV11-1,NA,CASSLDAGGYTF,TGTGCCAGCAGCTTAGATGCGGGTGGCTACACCTTC
TRBJ2-3,17,TRBD2,TRBV27,NA,CASSQRLALWNTDTQYF,TGTGCCAGCTCACAAAGACTAGCCTTATGGAACACAGATACGCAGTATTTT
TRBJ2-3,14,NA,TRBV2,NA,CASSESQYTDTQYF,TGTGCCAGCAGTGAATCTCAGTACACAGATACGCAGTATTTT
TRBJ2-1,13,TRBD1,TRBV11-2,few,CASSWGQYNEQFF,TGTGCCAGCAGCTGGGGACAGTACAATGAGCAGTTCTTC
TRBJ2-3,14,NA,TRBV7-3,NA,CASSLGGVTDTQYF,TGTGCCAGCAGCTTGGGTGGGGTTACAGATACGCAGTATTTT
TRBJ1-6,14,TRBD1,TRBV9,few,CASSPRDRNSPLHF,TGTGCCAGCAGCCCCCGGGACAGGAATTCACCCCTCCACTTT
TRBJ2-5,18,NA,TRBV2,NA,CASSVNRDDVWGQETQYF,TGTGCCAGCAGTGTTAACAGAGACGACGTATGGGGCCAAGAGACCCAGTACTTC
TRBJ2-1,13,NA,TRBV9,large,CASSVGPGNEQFF,TGTGCCAGCAGCGTAGGCCCAGGGAACGAGCAGTTCTTC
TRBJ2-7,14,TRBD2,TRBV5-6,NA,CASRRLAGEGVQYF,TGTGCCAGCAGACGACTAGCGGGAGAAGGGGTGCAGTACTTC
TRBJ1-6,14,TRBD1,TRBV28,NA,CASSSPGQISPLHF,TGTGCCAGCAGTTCTCCGGGACAGATTTCACCCCTCCACTTT
TRBJ2-7,14,NA,TRBV5-6,NA,CASSQGTVSYEQYF,TGTGCCAGCAGCCAAGGGACGGTATCCTACGAGCAGTACTTC
TRBJ2-3,18,TRBD2,TRBV19,NA,CASSIRSGSGSRADTQYF,TGTGCCAGTAGTATTCGATCGGGTAGCGGGAGTCGGGCAGATACGCAGTATTTT
TRBJ2-1,14,TRBD2,TRBV19,NA,CASSWRGGNNEQFF,TGTGCCAGTAGTTGGCGGGGGGGCAACAATGAGCAGTTCTTC
TRBJ1-1,15,TRBD1,TRBV14,NA,CASSPRRQGDTEAFF,TGTGCCAGCAGCCCTCGACGACAGGGAGATACTGAAGCTTTCTTT
TRBJ2-2,15,NA,TRBV19,few,CASSYGFAVTGELFF,TGTGCCAGTAGTTACGGGTTCGCTGTCACCGGGGAGCTGTTTTTT
TRBJ2-2,13,NA,TRBV30,NA,CAWSRGADGELFF,TGTGCCTGGAGTAGGGGGGCGGACGGGGAGCTGTTTTTT
TRBJ1-2,14,NA,TRBV5-4,NA,CASSLWQGLGGYTF,TGTGCCAGCAGCTTGTGGCAGGGGTTAGGGGGCTACACCTTC
TRBJ1-1,15,TRBD1,TRBV28,NA,CASSFPGQTNTEAFF,TGTGCCAGCAGTTTTCCGGGACAGACGAACACTGAAGCTTTCTTT
TRBJ2-7,14,TRBD1,TRBV7-2,NA,CASSRDRASYEQYF,TGTGCCAGCAGCCGAGACAGGGCCTCCTACGAGCAGTACTTC
TRBJ1-3,13,NA,TRBV6-1,NA,CASTPGQPNTIYF,TGTGCCAGCACCCCCGGACAGCCAAACACCATATATTTT
TRBJ2-1,17,TRBD2,TRBV18,NA,CASSSLGLAGIIDEQFF,TGTGCCAGCTCATCCCTAGGACTAGCGGGGATTATAGATGAGCAGTTCTTC
TRBJ1-2,15,TRBD1,TRBV7-2,NA,CASSPGTGFGYGYTF,TGTGCCAGCAGCCCCGGGACAGGGTTTGGGTATGGCTACACCTTC
TRBJ2-7,13,TRBD1,TRBV4-3,NA,CASSQTGGREQYF,TGCGCCAGCAGCCAAACAGGGGGCCGGGAGCAGTACTTC
TRBJ2-2,15,NA,TRBV19,NA,CASSIDPENTGELFF,TGTGCCAGTAGTATAGATCCGGAGAACACCGGGGAGCTGTTTTTT
TRBJ2-1,16,TRBD1,TRBV28,NA,CASSSPTGGSYNEQFF,TGTGCCAGCAGTAGCCCGACAGGGGGCTCCTACAATGAGCAGTTCTTC
TRBJ2-7,13,TRBD1,TRBV6-1,NA,CASNQGDSYEQYF,TGTGCCAGCAACCAGGGGGATTCCTACGAGCAGTACTTC
TRBJ2-5,16,TRBD2,TRBV28,NA,CASSQTSGGFSETQYF,TGTGCCAGCAGCCAAACTAGCGGGGGCTTCTCAGAGACCCAGTACTTC
TRBJ1-2,15,NA,TRBV19,NA,CASSNLQKSNYGYTF,TGTGCCAGTAGTAATCTACAGAAATCAAACTATGGCTACACCTTC
TRBJ2-3,13,NA,TRBV6-1,once,CASLEGGAWTQYF,TGTGCCAGCCTAGAAGGGGGGGCGTGGACGCAGTATTTT
TRBJ2-1,15,TRBD2,TRBV7-9,NA,CASSLGTSGSNEQFF,TGTGCCAGCAGCTTAGGGACTAGCGGGAGTAATGAGCAGTTCTTC
TRBJ2-7,13,TRBD2,TRBV7-3,NA,CASSPRTSYEQYF,TGTGCCAGCAGCCCCCGGACTAGTTACGAGCAGTACTTC
TRBJ2-7,14,NA,TRBV28,NA,CASRRQATSYEQYF,TGTGCCAGCCGAAGACAGGCCACCTCCTACGAGCAGTACTTC
TRBJ1-1,13,TRBD1,TRBV29-1,NA,CSVAGTGGFEAFF,TGCAGCGTGGCCGGGACAGGGGGCTTTGAAGCTTTCTTT
TRBJ2-5,15,NA,TRBV21-1,once,CASRPSPTVQETQYF,TGTGCCAGCAGGCCGTCCCCCACAGTCCAAGAGACCCAGTACTTC
TRBJ2-6,17,TRBD1,TRBV4-2,NA,CASGGTGLSSGANVLTF,TGTGCCAGCGGCGGGACAGGGTTGAGCTCTGGGGCCAACGTCCTGACTTTC
TRBJ2-7,12,NA,TRBV11-2,NA,CASSSIGGGQYF,TGTGCCAGCAGCTCCATAGGAGGGGGGCAGTACTTC